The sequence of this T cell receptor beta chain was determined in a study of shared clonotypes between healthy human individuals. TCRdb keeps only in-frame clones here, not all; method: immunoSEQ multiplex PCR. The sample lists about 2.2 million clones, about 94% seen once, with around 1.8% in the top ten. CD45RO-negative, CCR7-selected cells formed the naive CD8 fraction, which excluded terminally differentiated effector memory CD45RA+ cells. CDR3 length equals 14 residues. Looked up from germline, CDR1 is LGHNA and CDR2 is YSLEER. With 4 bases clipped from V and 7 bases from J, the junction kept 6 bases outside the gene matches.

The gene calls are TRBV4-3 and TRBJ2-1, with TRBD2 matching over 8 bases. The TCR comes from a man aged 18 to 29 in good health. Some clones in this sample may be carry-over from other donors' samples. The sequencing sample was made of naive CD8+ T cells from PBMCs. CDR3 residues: CASSPGLASNEQFF. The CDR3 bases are TGCGCCAGCAGCCCCGGACTAGCCTCGAATGAGCAGTTCTTC.